One sample yielded the 8 T cell receptor beta chains listed below, sequenced in a study of radiotherapy plus CTLA-4 blockade in lung cancer (dated by TCRdb to the late 2010s). Library preparation employed the immunoSEQ multiplex PCR assay. The immuneACCESS repertoire file appears here via TCRdb, limited to in-frame rearrangements. These files lack a portion of the clones; in checked studies, under half of the deficit traces to unresolved V genes, and the cause of the others is not known. The sample data list under 95,000 clones, and 78% of these were observed just once. The biggest ten clones account for 22% of the sample. The material sequenced was peripheral blood, taken from a patient treated with radiotherapy plus ipilimumab. The receptors derive from a human donor with non-small cell lung cancer whose response to radiotherapy plus ipilimumab could not be evaluated. Some clones in this sample may be carry-over from other donors' samples.

This chain links TRBV5-8 with TRBJ1-6, with 7 nucleotides matching TRBD1. There are 16 residues in the CDR3. V gave up 4 bases and J gave up 11 bases; unmatched junction bases: 15. Looked up from germline, CDR1 is SGHTS and CDR2 is YDEGEE. The CDR3 loop is CASSLPGGRVATPLHF. The CDR3 nucleotides are TGTGCCAGCAGCCTGCCAGGGGGGCGGGTGGCAACACCCCTCCACTTT.

The rearrangement links TRBV6-5 to TRBJ2-5; D remains ambiguous. V shed 8 bases and J shed 5 bases, with 12 bases lying between them. The CDR3 has 12 amino acids. CDR1 MNHEY and CDR2 SVGAGI come from the germline V gene. The CDR3 protein is CASLAAGETQYF. CDR3 DNA sequence: TGTGCCAGCCTCGCCGCCGGGGAGACCCAGTACTTC.

Comment on this clone: The junction differs from germline at one of its ends, possibly a read error. This same CDR3 is encoded by further DNA sequences in the sample. The chain has TRBV7-7 and TRBJ1-1; D gene unclear. This CDR3 contains 13 residues. CDR1 and CDR2 from the germline V gene are SSHAT and FNYEAQ (reference sequence). The CDR3 DNA reads as TGTGCTAGCAGCTTATCCCCAGGCACTGAAGCCTTCTTT. It encodes CASSLSPGTEAFF.

The chain links TRBV5-4 to TRBJ2-3; 13 nucleotides match TRBD2. There are 16 residues in the CDR3. Germline CDR1 SGHNT, CDR2 YYREEE (reference sequence). J lost 7 bases, V lost 6 bases, and 11 bases had no gene match. CDR3 nucleotide sequence: TGTGCCAGCACCCTGAGGACTAGCGGGGGCCTCCATACGCAGTATTTT. It specifies CASTLRTSGGLHTQYF.

V gene TRBV7-8 combines with J gene TRBJ1-2; the D gene is possibly TRBD1 (5 bases). V was pared by 5 bases and J by 4 bases, with 11 bases between. The length of the CDR3 is 13 residues. Germline lookup yields CDR1 SGHVS and CDR2 FQNEAQ. As DNA, the CDR3 is TGTGCCAGCAGCAGAGACAGAGTCTATGGCTACACCTTC. Translation gives CASSRDRVYGYTF.

This rearrangement joins TRBV10-3 to TRBJ2-7; 10 nucleotides line up with TRBD1. The germline CDR1 and CDR2 sequences are ENHRY and SYGVKD. The CDR3 has 14 residues. Trimming cost V 6 bases and J 1 base; bases outside gene matches: 3. CDR3 amino acids: CAIRGTGVSYEQYF. The CDR3, as DNA: TGTGCCATCAGAGGGACAGGGGTATCCTACGAGCAGTACTTC.

The gene calls are TRBV7-2 and TRBJ2-2, with 8 bases lining up with TRBD2. CDR1 is SGHTA and CDR2 is FQGNSA in the germline V gene. V was clipped by 2 bases and J by 7 bases; unmatched bases: 9. The CDR3 contains 16 residues. CDR3 region: CASSLITGGPGGELFF. The CDR3 nucleotides read TGTGCCAGCAGCTTAATTACGGGGGGGCCGGGCGGGGAGCTGTTTTTT. The whole variable domain, remainder taken from reference TRBV7-2 and TRBJ2-2, is GAGVSQSPSNKVTEKGKDVELRCDPISGHTALYWYRQSLGQGLEFLIYFQGNSAPDKSGLPSDRFSAERTGGSVSTLTIQRTQQEDSAVYLCASSLITGGPGGELFFGEGSRLTVL.

The chain joins TRBV7-9 to TRBJ1-2; weak D call: TRBD1 (5 bases). V lost 1 base to trimming and J lost 3 bases, with 12 bases between them. Germline V gives CDR1 SEHNR, CDR2 FQNEAQ (reference sequence). CDR3 length: 15 amino acids. The CDR3 nucleotides are TGTGCCAGCAGCTTAGGATTAGGACAAGACTATGGCTACACCTTC. It codes for CASSLGLGQDYGYTF.